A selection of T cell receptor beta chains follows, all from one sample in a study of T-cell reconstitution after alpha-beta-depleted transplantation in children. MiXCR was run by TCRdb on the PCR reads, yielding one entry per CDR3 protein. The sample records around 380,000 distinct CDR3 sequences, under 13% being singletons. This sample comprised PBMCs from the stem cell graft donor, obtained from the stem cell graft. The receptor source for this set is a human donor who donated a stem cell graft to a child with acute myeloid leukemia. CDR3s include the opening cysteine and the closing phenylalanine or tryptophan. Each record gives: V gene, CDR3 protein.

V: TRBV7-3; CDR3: CASSPGPRSGGELFF
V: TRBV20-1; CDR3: CSARTGSRNQPQHF
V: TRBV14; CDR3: CASSQDPPGALTKLFF
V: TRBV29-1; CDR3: CSVEDLRRYNEQFF
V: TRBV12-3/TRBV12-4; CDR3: CASSETGLGALAKNIQYF
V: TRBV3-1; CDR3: CASSQVSDRGYEQYF
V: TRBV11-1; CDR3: CASSSHAAGRLGGSYEQYF
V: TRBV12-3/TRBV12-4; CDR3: CASSYADYSNQPQHF
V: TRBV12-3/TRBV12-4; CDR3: CASSLGRTSSYNSPLHF
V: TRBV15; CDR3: CATSARLQGAGETQYF
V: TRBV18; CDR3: CASSPQWGRLNTGELFF
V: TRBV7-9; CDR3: CASGPGKGETTDTQYF
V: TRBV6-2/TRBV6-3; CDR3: CASSYLGSEAFF
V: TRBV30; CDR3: CAWGTGDTGELFF
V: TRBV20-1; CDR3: CSATLPGGHGYTF
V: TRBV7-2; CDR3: CASSVTGGEGYGYTF
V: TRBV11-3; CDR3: CASSLGAGTEAFF